This TCR beta chain stems from a study of blood T cells in healthy people across ages. Findings and limits, study-wide: There was no known CMV status for donors, so expanded clonotype changes were possibly confounded. Higher diversity, along with more naive CD4+ cells, distinguished long-lived donors from aged donors.

This clonotype was counted at least ten times. Its specificity is unknown. Trimming left V 7 bases short and J 2 bases short, with 11 bases between. CDR1 is ENHRY and CDR2 is SYGVKD in the germline V gene. This CDR3 contains 13 residues. Each individual donor underwent a draw of 8 to 10 milliliters of peripheral blood. A sample-barcoded 5' primer and a J-beta primer mix were used in a second PCR of roughly 6 to 11 cycles. Every cDNA was tagged by a template-switch adaptor with 12 random nucleotides. TCRdb re-derived calls from the 5' RACE reads in MiXCR, one entry per CDR3 protein. The sample lists fewer than 750,000 distinct CDR3 sequences, around 52% occurring once.

The sequence derives from an elderly woman in good health. The V and J genes are TRBV10-3 and TRBJ2-5, with D perhaps TRBD2 (5 bases). The specimen sequenced was blood. CDR3 sequence (DNA): TGTGCCATCAACCCCGGGGATCAAGAGACCCAGTACTTC. Protein: CAINPGDQETQYF.